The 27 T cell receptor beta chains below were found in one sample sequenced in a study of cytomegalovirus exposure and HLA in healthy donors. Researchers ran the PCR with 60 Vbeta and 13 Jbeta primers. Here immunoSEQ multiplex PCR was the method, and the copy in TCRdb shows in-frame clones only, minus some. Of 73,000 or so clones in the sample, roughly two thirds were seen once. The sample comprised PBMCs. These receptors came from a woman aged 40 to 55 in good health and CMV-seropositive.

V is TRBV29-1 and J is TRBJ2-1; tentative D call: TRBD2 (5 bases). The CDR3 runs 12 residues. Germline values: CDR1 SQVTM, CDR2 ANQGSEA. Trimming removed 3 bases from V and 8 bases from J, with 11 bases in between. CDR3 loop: CSVEKADYEQFF. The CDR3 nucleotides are TGCAGCGTTGAGAAGGCGGACTATGAGCAGTTCTTC.

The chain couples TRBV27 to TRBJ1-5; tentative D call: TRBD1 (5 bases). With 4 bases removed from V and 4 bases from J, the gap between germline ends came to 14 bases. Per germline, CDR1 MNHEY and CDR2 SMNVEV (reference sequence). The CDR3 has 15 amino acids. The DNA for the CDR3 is TGTGCCAGCAGTTCGTTTCCGGGGGTGAATCAGCCCCAGCATTTT. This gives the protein CASSSFPGVNQPQHF.

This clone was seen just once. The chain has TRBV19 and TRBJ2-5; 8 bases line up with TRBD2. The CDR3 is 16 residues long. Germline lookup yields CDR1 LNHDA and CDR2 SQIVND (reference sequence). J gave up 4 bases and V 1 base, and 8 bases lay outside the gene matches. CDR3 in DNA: TGTGCCAGTAGTATAGTAGGGGGACTAGTGACAGAGACCCAGTACTTC. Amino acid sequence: CASSIVGGLVTETQYF.

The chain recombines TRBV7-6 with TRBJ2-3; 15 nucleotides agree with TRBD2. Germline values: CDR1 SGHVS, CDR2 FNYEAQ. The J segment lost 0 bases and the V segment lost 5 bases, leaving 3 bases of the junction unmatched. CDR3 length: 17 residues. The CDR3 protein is CASSIGLAGGSTDTQYF. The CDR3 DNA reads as TGTGCCAGCAGCATCGGACTAGCGGGGGGGAGCACAGATACGCAGTATTTT.

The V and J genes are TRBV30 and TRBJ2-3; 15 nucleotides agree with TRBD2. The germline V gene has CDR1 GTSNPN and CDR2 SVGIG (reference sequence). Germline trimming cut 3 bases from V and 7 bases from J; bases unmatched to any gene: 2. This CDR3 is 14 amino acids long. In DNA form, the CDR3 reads TGTGCCTGGAGGGGACTAGCGGGGGGAAATACGCAGTATTTT. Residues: CAWRGLAGGNTQYF.

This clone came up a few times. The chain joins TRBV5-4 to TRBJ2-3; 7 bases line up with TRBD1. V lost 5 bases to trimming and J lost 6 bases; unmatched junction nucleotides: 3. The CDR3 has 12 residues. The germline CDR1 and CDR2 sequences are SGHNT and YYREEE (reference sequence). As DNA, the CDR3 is TGTGCCAGCAGTTGGGACAGCGATACGCAGTATTTT. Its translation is CASSWDSDTQYF.

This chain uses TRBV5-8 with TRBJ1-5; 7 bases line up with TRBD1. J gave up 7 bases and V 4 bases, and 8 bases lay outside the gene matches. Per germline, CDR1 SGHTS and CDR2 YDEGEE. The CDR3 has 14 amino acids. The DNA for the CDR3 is TGTGCCAGCAGCGACAGGGCTCGCGGGCAGCCCCAGCATTTT. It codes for CASSDRARGQPQHF. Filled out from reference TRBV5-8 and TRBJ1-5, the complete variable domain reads EAGVTQSPTHLIKTRGQQATLRCSPISGHTSVYWYQQALGLGLQFLLWYDEGEERNRGNFPPRFSGRQFPNYSSELNVNALELEDSALYLCASSDRARGQPQHFGDGTRLSIL.

CDR3 coding DNA: TGTGCCAGCAGCTCGGGGGTGAGCGATACGCAGTATTTT. It specifies CASSSGVSDTQYF. The gene calls are TRBV7-6 and TRBJ2-3, with D possibly matching TRBD2 (6 bases). V was pared by 4 bases and J by 6 bases, with 11 bases between. CDR3 size: 13 residues. Germline values: CDR1 SGHVS, CDR2 FNYEAQ.

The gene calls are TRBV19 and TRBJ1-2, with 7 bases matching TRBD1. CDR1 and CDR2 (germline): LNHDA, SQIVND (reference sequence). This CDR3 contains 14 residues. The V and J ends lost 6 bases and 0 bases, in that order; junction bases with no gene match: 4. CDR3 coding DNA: TGTGCCAGTAGACGGGACAGCTCTAACTATGGCTACACCTTC. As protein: CASRRDSSNYGYTF.

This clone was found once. The CDR3, as DNA: TGTGCCAGCAGCCCTGGACAGGGGTTCACTGAAGCTTTCTTT. Protein: CASSPGQGFTEAFF. The rearrangement links TRBV5-4 to TRBJ1-1; 9 bases line up with TRBD1. This CDR3 region has 14 residues. In germline, CDR1 is SGHNT, CDR2 YYREEE (reference sequence). V lost 4 bases to trimming and J lost 4 bases; unmatched junction nucleotides: 5. The variable domain in full, completed from reference TRBV5-4 and TRBJ1-1, reads ETGVTQSPTHLIKTRGQQVTLRCSSQSGHNTVSWYQQALGQGPQFIFQYYREEENGRGNFPPRFSGLQFPNYSSELNVNALELDDSALYLCASSPGQGFTEAFFGQGTRLTVV.

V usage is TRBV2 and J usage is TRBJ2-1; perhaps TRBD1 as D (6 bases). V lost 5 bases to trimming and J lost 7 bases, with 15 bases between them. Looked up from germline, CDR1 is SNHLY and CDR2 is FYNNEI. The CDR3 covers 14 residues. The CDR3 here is CASSNRASRNEQFF. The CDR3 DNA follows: TGTGCCAGCAGTAACAGGGCGAGTAGGAATGAGCAGTTCTTC.

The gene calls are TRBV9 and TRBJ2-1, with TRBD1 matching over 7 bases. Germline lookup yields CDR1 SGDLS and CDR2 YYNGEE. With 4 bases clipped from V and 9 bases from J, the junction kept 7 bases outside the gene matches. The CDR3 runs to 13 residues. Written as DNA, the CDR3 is TGTGCCAGCAGCCTTAGTCGGGACAGTGAGCAGTTCTTC. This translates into CASSLSRDSEQFF.

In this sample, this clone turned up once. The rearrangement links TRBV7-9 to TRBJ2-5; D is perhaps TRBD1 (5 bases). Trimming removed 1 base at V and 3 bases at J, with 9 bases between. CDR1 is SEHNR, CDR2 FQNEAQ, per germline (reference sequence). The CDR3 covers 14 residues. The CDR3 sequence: CASSLGQWKETQYF. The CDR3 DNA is TGTGCCAGCAGCTTAGGACAGTGGAAAGAGACCCAGTACTTC.

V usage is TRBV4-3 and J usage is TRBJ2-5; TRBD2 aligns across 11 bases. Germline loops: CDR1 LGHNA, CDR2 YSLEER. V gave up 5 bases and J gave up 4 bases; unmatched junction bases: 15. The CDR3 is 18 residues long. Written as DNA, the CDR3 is TGCGCCAGCAGCGCGAACCGGGCTAGCGGGGGGCCCTCAGAGACCCAGTACTTC. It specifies CASSANRASGGPSETQYF.

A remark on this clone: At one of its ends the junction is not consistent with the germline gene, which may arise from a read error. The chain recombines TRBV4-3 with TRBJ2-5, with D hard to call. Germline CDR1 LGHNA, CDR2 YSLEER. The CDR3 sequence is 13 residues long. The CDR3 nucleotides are TGCGCCAGCAGCCAAAATCTCCAAGAGACTCAGTACTTC. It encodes CASSQNLQETQYF.

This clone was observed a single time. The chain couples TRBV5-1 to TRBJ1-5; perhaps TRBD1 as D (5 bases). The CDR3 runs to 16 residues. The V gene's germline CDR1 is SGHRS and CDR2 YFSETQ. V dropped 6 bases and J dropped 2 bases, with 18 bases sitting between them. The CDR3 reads CASTTTQGNGNQPQHF. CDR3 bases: TGCGCCAGCACAACTACTCAGGGTAATGGCAATCAGCCCCAGCATTTT.

CDR3 sequence (DNA): TGTGCCAGCAGTAGCGGGGGGGCGTTGTATGAGCAGTTCTTC. Translating gives CASSSGGALYEQFF. This chain uses TRBV6-5 with TRBJ2-1; 10 positions match TRBD2. From germline, CDR1 is MNHEY and CDR2 SVGAGI. With V trimmed by 5 bases and J by 8 bases, 6 bases remained unmatched. This CDR3 comprises 14 residues.

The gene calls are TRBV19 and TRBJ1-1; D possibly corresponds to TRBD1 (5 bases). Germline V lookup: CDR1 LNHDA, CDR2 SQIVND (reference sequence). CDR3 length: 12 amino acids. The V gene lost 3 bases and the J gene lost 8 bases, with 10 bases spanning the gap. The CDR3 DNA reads TGTGCCAGTAGTATGAGGCAGGGCGAAGCTTTCTTT. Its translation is CASSMRQGEAFF.

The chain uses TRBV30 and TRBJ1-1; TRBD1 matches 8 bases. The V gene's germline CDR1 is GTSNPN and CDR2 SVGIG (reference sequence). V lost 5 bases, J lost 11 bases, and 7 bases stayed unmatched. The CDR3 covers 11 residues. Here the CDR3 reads CAWGKQGGAFF. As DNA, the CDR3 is TGTGCCTGGGGGAAACAGGGGGGTGCTTTCTTT.

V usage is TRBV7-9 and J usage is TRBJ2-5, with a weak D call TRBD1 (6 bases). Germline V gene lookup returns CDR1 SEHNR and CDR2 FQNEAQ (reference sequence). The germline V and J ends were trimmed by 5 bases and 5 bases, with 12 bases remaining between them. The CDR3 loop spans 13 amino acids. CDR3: CASSGSGAETQYF. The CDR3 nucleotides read TGTGCCAGCAGCGGTTCAGGGGCGGAGACCCAGTACTTC.

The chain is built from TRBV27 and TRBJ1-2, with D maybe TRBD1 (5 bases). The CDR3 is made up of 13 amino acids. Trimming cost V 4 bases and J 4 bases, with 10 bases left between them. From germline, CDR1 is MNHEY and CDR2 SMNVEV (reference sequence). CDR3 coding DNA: TGTGCCAGCAGTTATTCCAGGGCCTATGGCTACACCTTC. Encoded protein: CASSYSRAYGYTF.

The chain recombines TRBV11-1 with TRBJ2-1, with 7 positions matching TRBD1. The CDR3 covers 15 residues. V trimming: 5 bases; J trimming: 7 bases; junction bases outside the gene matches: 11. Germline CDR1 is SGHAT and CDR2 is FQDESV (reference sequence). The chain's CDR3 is CASSPRDSFKNEQFF. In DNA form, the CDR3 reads TGTGCCAGCAGCCCCCGGGACAGCTTTAAGAATGAGCAGTTCTTC.

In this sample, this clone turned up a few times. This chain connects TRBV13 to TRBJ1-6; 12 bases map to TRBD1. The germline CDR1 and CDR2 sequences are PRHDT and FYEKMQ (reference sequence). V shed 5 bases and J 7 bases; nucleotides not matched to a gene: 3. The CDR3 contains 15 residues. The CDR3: CASSGGTGGNSPLHF. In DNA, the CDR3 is TGTGCCAGCAGCGGCGGGACAGGGGGCAATTCACCCCTCCACTTT.

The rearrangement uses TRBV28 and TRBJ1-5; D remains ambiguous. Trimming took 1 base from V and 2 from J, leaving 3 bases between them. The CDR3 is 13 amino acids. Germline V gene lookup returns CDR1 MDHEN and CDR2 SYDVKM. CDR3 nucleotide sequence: TGTGCCAGCAGTTTATTCGGCAATCAGCCCCAGCATTTT. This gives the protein CASSLFGNQPQHF.

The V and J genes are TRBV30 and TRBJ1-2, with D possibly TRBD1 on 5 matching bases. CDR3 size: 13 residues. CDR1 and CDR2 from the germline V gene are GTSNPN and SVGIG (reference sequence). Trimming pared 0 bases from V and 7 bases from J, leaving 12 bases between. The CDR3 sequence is CAWSVLGGSGYTF. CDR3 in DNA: TGTGCCTGGAGTGTACTGGGGGGGTCTGGCTACACCTTC.

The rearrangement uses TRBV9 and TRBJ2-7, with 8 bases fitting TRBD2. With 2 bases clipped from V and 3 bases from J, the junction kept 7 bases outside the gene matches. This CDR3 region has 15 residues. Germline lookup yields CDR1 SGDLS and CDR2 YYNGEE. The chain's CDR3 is CASSVHETSDYEQYF. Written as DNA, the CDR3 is TGTGCCAGCAGCGTCCACGAGACTAGCGACTACGAGCAGTACTTC.

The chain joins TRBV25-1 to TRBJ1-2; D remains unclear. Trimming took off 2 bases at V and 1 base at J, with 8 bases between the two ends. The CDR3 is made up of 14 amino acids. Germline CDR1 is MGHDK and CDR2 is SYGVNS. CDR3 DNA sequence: TGTGCCAGCAGTGAAGCCGGGTTTAACTATGGCTACACCTTC. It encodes CASSEAGFNYGYTF.